This T cell receptor beta chain was documented in a study of cytomegalovirus exposure and HLA in healthy donors. Study-wide results and limits: The study designated fewer than 200 TCR beta chains cytomegalovirus-associated. An analysis was carried out later, and it reportedly showed fewer N-insertions in an Asian-associated ancestry cluster than the approximately 670-donor mean.

PCR involved 60 Vbeta and 13 Jbeta primers. The data were produced by immunoSEQ multiplex PCR, yet TCRdb's version contains in-frame clones alone and is incomplete. The sample holds more than 50,000 clones. With respect to this clone: Its matching antigen is unknown.

V was cut by 5 bases and J by 3 bases, with 13 bases left in between. This CDR3 has 14 amino acids. Germline V lookup: CDR1 SGHAT, CDR2 FQDESV (reference sequence). The chain has TRBV11-1 and TRBJ1-2, with TRBD1 as a possible D gene (5 bases). The sequenced sample was PBMCs. This clonotype was sampled from a man aged 45-65 years in good health and CMV-seropositive. The CDR3 DNA sequence: TGTGCCAGCAGCCCTACACAGGCGGACTATGGCTACACCTTC. It yields the protein CASSPTQADYGYTF.